The present T cell receptor (beta chain) was sequenced within a study of shared clonotypes between healthy human individuals. Study findings and constraints: Rarefaction exposed incomplete sorted-subset sequencing despite large depth.

At deep level, the assay was performed. Sorted-subset replicate PCR reactions contained 200 ng DNA, corresponding to tens of thousands of T cell genomes. TCRdb keeps only in-frame clones here, not all; method: immunoSEQ multiplex PCR. The sample has some 2,500,000 clones, under 95% seen once. The V and J ends lost 4 bases and 6 bases respectively, with 13 bases between them. From germline, CDR1 is SGHNT and CDR2 YYREEE (reference sequence). The CDR3 extends over 14 amino acids. Note on this clone: No antigen is known for it.

Within Nashville, Tennessee resided all donors, each a Caucasian adult. The clonotype originates from a man aged 18 to 29 in good health. Some clones in this sample may be carry-over from other donors' samples. V usage is TRBV5-4 and J usage is TRBJ2-2; no firm D call. The specimen sequenced was naive CD4+ T cells from PBMCs. Subset defined: CD45RA+ positively selected. DNA of the CDR3: TGTGCCAGCAGCAGTTTTCGTTCCCCCGGGGAGCTGTTTTTT. Protein sequence: CASSSFRSPGELFF.